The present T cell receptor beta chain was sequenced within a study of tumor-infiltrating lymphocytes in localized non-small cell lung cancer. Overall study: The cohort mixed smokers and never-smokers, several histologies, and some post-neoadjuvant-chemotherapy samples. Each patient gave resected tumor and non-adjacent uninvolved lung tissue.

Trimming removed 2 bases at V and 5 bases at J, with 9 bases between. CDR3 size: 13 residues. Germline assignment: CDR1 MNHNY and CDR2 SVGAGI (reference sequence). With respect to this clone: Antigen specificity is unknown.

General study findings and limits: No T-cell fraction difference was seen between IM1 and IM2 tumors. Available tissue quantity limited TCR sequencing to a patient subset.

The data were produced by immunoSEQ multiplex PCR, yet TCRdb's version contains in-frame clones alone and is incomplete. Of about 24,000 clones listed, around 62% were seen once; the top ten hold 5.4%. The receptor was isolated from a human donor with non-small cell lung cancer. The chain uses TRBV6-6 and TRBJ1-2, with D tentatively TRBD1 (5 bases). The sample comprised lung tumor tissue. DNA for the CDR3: TGTGCCAGCAGTTACGGGGGGGGATATGGCTACACCTTC. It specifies CASSYGGGYGYTF.